This is a list of T cell receptor beta chains from one sample in a study of blood T cells in healthy people across ages. TCRdb called the 5' RACE reads again in MiXCR, with one record for every CDR3 protein. The profile shows over 1,500,000 distinct CDR3 sequences, roughly 52% of them singletons. The sequencing sample was made of blood. All receptors come from a woman aged 40 to 50 in good health. CDR3s include the opening cysteine and the closing phenylalanine or tryptophan. D genes are given only for firm matches. Clone size appears in some rows only: once, few, many, or a class for an expanded clone.

TRBV20-1	NA	NA	TRBJ2-1	CSAPSLSSYNEQFF	TGCAGTGCTCCTAGCCTAAGCTCCTACAATGAGCAGTTCTTC
TRBV9	NA	NA	TRBJ2-7	CASSVGGRDTYEQYF	TGTGCCAGCAGCGTAGGTGGCAGGGATACCTACGAGCAGTACTTC
TRBV11-2	NA	NA	TRBJ1-4	CASSPSGQDNEKLFF	TGTGCCAGCAGCCCTTCGGGACAAGATAATGAAAAACTGTTTTTT
TRBV19	NA	NA	TRBJ2-7	CASSPTEQEAYEQYF	TGTGCCAGTAGTCCCACGGAGCAGGAAGCCTACGAGCAGTACTTC
TRBV28	few	TRBD1	TRBJ2-7	CASSTTGVQGYEQYF	TGTGCCAGCAGTACCACAGGGGTCCAGGGATACGAGCAGTACTTC
TRBV6-5	few	NA	TRBJ2-1	CASSLRDISYNEQFF	TGTGCCAGCAGCCTCCGGGACATCTCCTACAATGAGCAGTTCTTC
TRBV20-1	once	TRBD2	TRBJ2-5	CSAKTSGGANEQYF	TGCAGTGCCAAGACTAGCGGGGGGGCGAATGAGCAGTACTTC
TRBV7-2	NA	NA	TRBJ1-4	CASSFRTAEKLFF	TGTGCCAGCAGCTTTCGGACAGCTGAAAAACTGTTTTTT
TRBV20-1	NA	NA	TRBJ1-5	CSAPVYGYSNQPQHF	TGCAGTGCCCCCGTTTATGGGTATAGCAATCAGCCCCAGCATTTT
TRBV7-2	NA	NA	TRBJ1-2	CASSTRVGRVARYTF	TGTGCCAGCAGCACCCGGGTGGGGCGGGTAGCACGCTACACCTTC
TRBV7-2	NA	TRBD2	TRBJ2-7	CASSLAPGTTGEQYF	TGTGCCAGCAGCTTAGCACCAGGGACTACTGGCGAGCAGTACTTC
TRBV4-2	few	TRBD2	TRBJ2-5	CASSKLAGGLSETQYF	TGTGCCAGCAGCAAGTTAGCGGGGGGGCTTTCGGAGACCCAGTACTTC
TRBV20-1	NA	TRBD2	TRBJ2-5	CSARFSGVQETQYF	TGCAGTGCTAGGTTCAGCGGGGTGCAAGAGACCCAGTACTTC
TRBV9	few	NA	TRBJ2-1	CASSPYDRTYYNEQFF	TGTGCCAGCAGCCCATACGACAGGACTTACTACAATGAGCAGTTCTTC
TRBV6-6	NA	TRBD2	TRBJ2-3	CASSYSLGGGSTDTQYF	TGTGCCAGCAGTTATTCCCTGGGCGGGGGGAGCACAGATACGCAGTATTTT
TRBV10-3	NA	NA	TRBJ2-1	CAIRGGGSYNEQFF	TGTGCCATCAGAGGGGGGGGCTCCTACAATGAGCAGTTCTTC
TRBV6-2/TRBV6-3	many	NA	TRBJ2-7	CASGRSSYEQYF	TGTGCCAGCGGCCGTAGCTCCTACGAGCAGTACTTC
TRBV6-5	few	NA	TRBJ2-5	CASSYALGGFETQYF	TGTGCCAGCAGTTACGCCCTGGGGGGTTTTGAGACCCAGTACTTC
TRBV18	NA	TRBD1	TRBJ2-1	CASSLLPGQERYNEQFF	TGTGCCAGCTCACTTCTACCGGGACAGGAACGTTACAATGAGCAGTTCTTC
TRBV6-2/TRBV6-3	NA	NA	TRBJ2-1	CASTQGTVGFF	TGTGCCAGCACCCAGGGGACTGTTGGGTTCTTC
TRBV7-9	NA	NA	TRBJ1-6	CASSSDRTNSPLHF	TGTGCCAGCAGCTCAGACCGAACTAATTCACCCCTCCACTTT
TRBV5-1	NA	TRBD1	TRBJ2-1	CASSLARGLSYNEQFF	TGCGCCAGCAGCTTGGCCAGGGGGCTCTCCTACAATGAGCAGTTCTTC
TRBV7-2	NA	TRBD1	TRBJ2-7	CASSSPGQGAQEQYF	TGTGCCAGCAGCTCCCCGGGACAGGGGGCGCAGGAGCAGTACTTC
TRBV29-1	few	NA	TRBJ2-5	CSVSLQQETQYF	TGCAGCGTTTCGCTACAGCAAGAGACCCAGTACTTC
TRBV18	NA	NA	TRBJ2-5	CASSPPAGWPETQYF	TGTGCCAGCTCACCACCGGCGGGGTGGCCAGAGACCCAGTACTTC
TRBV29-1	few	NA	TRBJ2-7	CSVVYQGAYEQYF	TGCAGCGTTGTTTACCAGGGTGCGTACGAGCAGTACTTC
TRBV25-1	NA	NA	TRBJ1-4	CASSEYRGTNEKLFF	TGTGCCAGCAGTGAATATAGGGGGACGAATGAAAAACTGTTTTTT
TRBV27	once	NA	TRBJ1-5	CASSLWGGRAANQPQHF	TGTGCCAGCAGTTTATGGGGGGGGCGGGCAGCTAATCAGCCCCAGCATTTT
TRBV2	once	TRBD2	TRBJ2-1	CASRGLVNNEQFF	TGTGCCAGCAGAGGACTAGTCAACAATGAGCAGTTCTTC
TRBV9	NA	TRBD1	TRBJ1-2	CASSAGDRGLGYGYTF	TGTGCCAGCAGCGCGGGGGACAGGGGGCTAGGCTATGGCTACACCTTC
TRBV12-3/TRBV12-4	NA	NA	TRBJ1-1	CASTKERSMNTEAFF	TGTGCCAGCACGAAGGAAAGGAGCATGAACACTGAAGCTTTCTTT
TRBV28	NA	NA	TRBJ1-5	CAATMYAGNQPQHF	TGTGCCGCAACTATGTACGCGGGCAATCAGCCCCAGCATTTT
TRBV4-2	NA	NA	TRBJ2-5	CASSQTGGMETQYF	TGTGCCAGCAGCCAAACTGGAGGGATGGAGACCCAGTACTTC
TRBV6-6	few	NA	TRBJ1-2	CASGRADGYTF	TGTGCCAGCGGTCGGGCGGATGGCTACACCTTC
TRBV29-1	once	NA	TRBJ2-5	CSVDMSETRYF	TGCAGCGTTGACATGAGTGAGACCCGGTACTTC
TRBV24-1	few	NA	TRBJ2-1	CATSDPGTNSYNEQFF	TGTGCCACCAGTGACCCGGGGACCAACTCCTACAATGAGCAGTTCTTC
TRBV7-9	NA	TRBD1	TRBJ2-1	CASSSHRGNEQFF	TGTGCCAGCAGCTCGCACAGGGGCAATGAGCAGTTCTTC
TRBV20-1	few	NA	TRBJ2-1	CSAMGYSYNEQFF	TGCAGTGCTATGGGGTACTCCTACAATGAGCAGTTCTTC
TRBV20-1	NA	NA	TRBJ2-7	CSASPGPPYEQYF	TGCAGTGCTAGTCCGGGGCCCCCCTACGAGCAGTACTTC
TRBV7-2	few	NA	TRBJ2-1	CASMDSGTHNEQFF	TGTGCCAGCATGGATTCCGGGACTCACAATGAGCAGTTCTTC
TRBV4-1	NA	TRBD2	TRBJ2-1	CASSQTRTSPGNEQFF	TGCGCCAGCAGCCAAACCCGGACTAGCCCGGGCAATGAGCAGTTCTTC
TRBV4-3	NA	NA	TRBJ1-1	CASSQEREDTEAFF	TGCGCCAGCAGCCAAGAAAGAGAGGACACTGAAGCTTTCTTT
TRBV24-1	once	TRBD2	TRBJ2-1	CATSDSSGGAYNEQFF	TGTGCCACCAGTGATTCGAGCGGGGGGGCGTACAATGAGCAGTTCTTC
TRBV4-2	few	NA	TRBJ2-3	CASSQEGGPFTDTQYF	TGTGCCAGCAGCCAAGAGGGGGGACCCTTCACAGATACGCAGTATTTT
TRBV24-1	NA	NA	TRBJ2-1	CATSGVLDEQFF	TGTGCCACCAGTGGAGTTTTGGATGAGCAGTTCTTC
TRBV7-2	few	TRBD2	TRBJ2-5	CASSRQPGLAGREQETQYF	TGTGCCAGCAGCCGCCAACCGGGACTAGCGGGGCGGGAACAAGAGACCCAGTACTTC
TRBV4-3	NA	TRBD2	TRBJ2-7	CASSQDTSGYEQYF	TGCGCCAGCAGCCAAGATACTAGCGGCTACGAGCAGTACTTC
TRBV28	NA	TRBD1	TRBJ1-1	CASSRGPGTEAFF	TGTGCCAGCAGTAGGGGGCCGGGTACTGAAGCTTTCTTT
TRBV28	NA	TRBD2	TRBJ2-6	CASSLGETGTSGAYRANVLTF	TGTGCCAGCAGCCTCGGGGAGACAGGGACTAGCGGGGCGTACAGGGCCAACGTCCTGACTTTC
TRBV7-9	NA	NA	TRBJ2-3	CASSLEMGTDTQYF	TGTGCCAGCAGCTTAGAGATGGGCACAGATACGCAGTATTTT
TRBV4-2	NA	TRBD1	TRBJ1-1	CASSHEDRVPEAFF	TGTGCCAGCAGCCATGAGGACAGGGTCCCTGAAGCTTTCTTT
TRBV7-9	NA	TRBD1	TRBJ1-6	CASSLSGQGASPLHF	TGTGCCAGCAGCTTAAGCGGACAGGGGGCTTCACCCCTCCACTTT
TRBV11-2	few	TRBD2	TRBJ2-1	CASRRGGSADEQFF	TGTGCCAGCAGACGGGGGGGCTCAGCAGATGAGCAGTTCTTC
TRBV20-1	few	NA	TRBJ2-4	CSARRVDIQYF	TGCAGTGCCCGGAGGGTGGACATTCAGTACTTC
TRBV27	NA	NA	TRBJ2-7	CASSSHLDEQYF	TGTGCCAGCAGCTCCCATCTGGACGAGCAGTACTTC
TRBV7-2	NA	NA	TRBJ2-3	CASSWQGTWTVDTQYF	TGTGCCAGCAGCTGGCAGGGCACCTGGACGGTAGATACGCAGTATTTT
TRBV6-1	NA	NA	TRBJ2-7	CASSESSPYEQYF	TGTGCCAGCAGTGAAAGCAGTCCCTACGAGCAGTACTTC
TRBV20-1	NA	NA	TRBJ2-1	CSAELEPPYNEQFF	TGCAGTGCAGAGCTTGAGCCCCCCTACAATGAGCAGTTCTTC
TRBV28	NA	NA	TRBJ1-6	CASSFPGLDNSPLHF	TGTGCCAGCAGTTTCCCAGGGTTGGACAATTCACCCCTCCACTTT